This entry lists 8 T cell receptor beta chains sequenced from one sample in a study of blood T cell repertoires in COVID-19. The assay was immunoSEQ multiplex PCR, and TCRdb's table has in-frame clones only and misses some. The table has 200,000 to 250,000 clones, approximately 85% seen once. The sample consisted of peripheral blood. These TCRs come from a woman between 65 and 79 years old with COVID-19, enrolled during active disease.

V usage is TRBV28 and J usage is TRBJ1-4; 9 positions agree with TRBD1. Germline CDR1 reads MDHEN; CDR2 reads SYDVKM. The V gene end was trimmed by 5 bases and the J gene end by 4 bases; junction bases not matched to a gene: 5. There are 15 residues in the CDR3. As DNA, the CDR3 is TGTGCCAGCAGTCCTAAGGACAGGGGTAATGAAAAACTGTTTTTT. It specifies CASSPKDRGNEKLFF.

This chain joins TRBV6-5 and TRBJ2-4, with D unclear. V was pared by 6 bases and J by 0 bases, with 12 bases between. Germline lookup yields CDR1 MNHEY and CDR2 SVGAGI. The CDR3 contains 15 residues. CDR3 in amino acids: CASSLPGLAKNIQYF. The CDR3 DNA sequence: TGTGCCAGCAGCCTCCCCGGGTTAGCCAAAAACATTCAGTACTTC.

The CDR3 DNA reads as TGCAGTGCAGGGACTCCCCAGTACTTC. Translation: CSAGTPQYF. This rearrangement joins TRBV20-1 to TRBJ2-5; D perhaps matches TRBD2 (6 bases). From germline, CDR1 is DFQATT and CDR2 SNEGSKA (reference sequence). V was cut by 6 bases and J by 9 bases, with 8 bases left in between. The CDR3 has 9 amino acids.

The chain carries TRBV24-1 and TRBJ2-5, with 11 bases that match TRBD2. This CDR3 has 15 residues. The V gene end was trimmed by 4 bases and the J gene end by 4 bases; junction bases not matched to a gene: 4. The V gene's germline CDR1 is KGHDR and CDR2 SFDVKD. Here the CDR3 DNA reads TGTGCCACCAGTGAGGGGGGGACTAGCGGAGAGACCCAGTACTTC. Protein: CATSEGGTSGETQYF.

This clone appeared a single time. The J gene is TRBJ1-5, the V gene TRBV28, with 8 bases matching TRBD1. This CDR3 spans 17 amino acids. Germline trimming cut 4 bases from V and 0 bases from J; bases unmatched to any gene: 8. Germline CDR1 MDHEN, CDR2 SYDVKM. The CDR3 here is CASSSRRTGNSNQPQHF. The CDR3 coding sequence is TGTGCCAGCAGTTCCCGACGGACAGGGAATAGCAATCAGCCCCAGCATTTT.

The rearrangement links TRBV28 to TRBJ1-3; no firm D call. Germline V gene sequence: CDR1 MDHEN, CDR2 SYDVKM. The ends were cut back, 1 base at V and 0 bases at J, with 7 bases in the middle. CDR3 size: 15 residues. The CDR3 protein is CASSLSMRSGNTIYF. In DNA form, the CDR3 reads TGTGCCAGCAGTTTATCAATGCGCTCTGGAAACACCATATATTTT.

This clone has a handful of counts. The chain has TRBV29-1 and TRBJ1-1, with a possible D match to TRBD1 (6 bases). The CDR3 has 13 residues. The V gene's germline CDR1 is SQVTM and CDR2 ANQGSEA. V lost 6 bases and J 0 bases, leaving 11 bases between the germline ends. The CDR3 spells CSVERDMNTEAFF. As DNA, the CDR3 is TGCAGCGTAGAAAGGGACATGAACACTGAAGCTTTCTTT.

This clone was recorded once. This rearrangement joins TRBV9 to TRBJ2-2, with 9 bases fitting TRBD2. V lost 0 bases to trimming and J lost 4 bases; unmatched junction nucleotides: 7. This CDR3 region has 17 residues. The V gene's germline CDR1 is SGDLS and CDR2 YYNGEE. CDR3: CASSVDRSGSGTGELFF. CDR3 nucleotide sequence: TGTGCCAGCAGCGTAGACCGTAGCGGGAGCGGCACCGGGGAGCTGTTTTTT.